These T cell receptor beta chains were read from a single sample in a study of blood T cell repertoires in COVID-19. This table comes from immunoSEQ multiplex PCR, and its TCRdb copy is limited to in-frame clones, with some not included. The table lists about 210,000 clones, 65% to 85% of them singletons. Sequencing was done on a sample of PBMCs or T cells enriched from blood (not recorded which). Receptors originate from a man aged 30 to 45 with acute COVID-19. Each CDR3 is given with its conserved first and last residue. A D gene is named only where the DNA matches it firmly. Some rows mark clone size as missing; the rest say once, few, many or name a class of expanded clone.

d_gene,len,j_gene,abundance,v_gene,CDR3nt,CDR3aa
-,13,TRBJ1-2,-,TRBV12-3/TRBV12-4,TGTGCCAGCAGGGGGACGGGAGTCTATGGCTACACCTTC,CASRGTGVYGYTF
TRBD1,12,TRBJ1-2,-,TRBV10-3,TGTGCCATCAGGGGGACAGGGCATGGCTACACCTTC,CAIRGTGHGYTF
-,13,TRBJ1-2,-,TRBV2,TGTGCCAGCGGGGAAGTGAGGTCCTATGGCTACACCTTC,CASGEVRSYGYTF
-,14,TRBJ2-7,-,TRBV6-5,TGTGCCAGCAGTTATAAGGGGCGCGTGGTGGAGCAGTACTTC,CASSYKGRVVEQYF
-,15,TRBJ1-6,once,TRBV25-1,TGTGCCAGCAGTGAATCTCTAGGAGTGCGGTCACCCCTCCACTTT,CASSESLGVRSPLHF
TRBD1,14,TRBJ2-3,-,TRBV24-1,TGTGCCACCAGTGAAGGGACAGGCACAGATACGCAGTATTTT,CATSEGTGTDTQYF
TRBD1,16,TRBJ1-5,-,TRBV19,TGTGCCAGTAGTACGAGACAGGGTAAGAGCAATCAGCCCCAGCATTTT,CASSTRQGKSNQPQHF
-,12,TRBJ1-1,-,TRBV7-9,TGTGCCAGCAGCTTGAGCGACACTGAAGCTTTCTTT,CASSLSDTEAFF
-,15,TRBJ2-3,-,TRBV5-1,TGCGCCAGCAGCTTGGTCTGGGGGCTAAAAGATACGCAGTATTTT,CASSLVWGLKDTQYF
-,15,TRBJ2-3,-,TRBV2,TGTGCCAGCAGTGAAGACTCCACCCCCACAGATACGCAGTATTTT,CASSEDSTPTDTQYF
-,14,TRBJ2-7,once,TRBV11-2,TGTGCCAGCAGCCGGGCTGGAGGTACCTACGAGCAGTACTTC,CASSRAGGTYEQYF
TRBD1,15,TRBJ1-2,-,TRBV5-1,TGCGCCAGCAGCTTGGGCGGACAGGGGATATGGGGCTACACCTTC,CASSLGGQGIWGYTF
-,16,TRBJ2-6,-,TRBV2,TGTGCCAGCAGTGAAGCGAGGGGGACTGGGGCCAACGTCCTGACTTTC,CASSEARGTGANVLTF
-,13,TRBJ1-2,-,TRBV30,TGTGCCCGGAGCAGTGACAGCCCCTATGGCTACACCTTC,CARSSDSPYGYTF
-,14,TRBJ1-6,-,TRBV10-1,TGCGCCAGCAGTTTCGACCTCGGAGGTTCACCCCTCCACTTT,CASSFDLGGSPLHF
TRBD1,16,TRBJ2-4,-,TRBV13,TGTGCCAGCAGCTACGTAGGGACAGGGGGCGCAAACATTCAGTACTTC,CASSYVGTGGANIQYF
-,13,TRBJ2-7,-,TRBV3-1/TRBV3-2,TGTGCCAGCAGCCAACTGAGAGGCTACGAGCAGTACTTC,CASSQLRGYEQYF
-,11,TRBJ2-5,-,TRBV24-1,TGTGCCACCGGAGGCGGGGCAACCCAGTACTTC,CATGGGATQYF
TRBD2,15,TRBJ2-1,-,TRBV5-4,TGTGCCAGCAGCTTATCGGGACTAGGGGCCAATGAGCAGTTCTTC,CASSLSGLGANEQFF
TRBD2,15,TRBJ2-7,-,TRBV2,TGTGCCAGCATTGGAGGGACTAGCGGGGGGAACGAGCAGTACTTC,CASIGGTSGGNEQYF
TRBD2,19,TRBJ2-1,-,TRBV15,TGTGCCACCAGCAGAGGTCTAGCGGGGGGCCTCCCTGCCTACAATGAGCAGTTCTTC,CATSRGLAGGLPAYNEQFF
-,15,TRBJ1-5,once,TRBV7-6,TGTGCCAGCAGCCCTGATGGGGAGGGCAATCAGCCCCAGCATTTT,CASSPDGEGNQPQHF
-,13,TRBJ2-5,-,TRBV24-1,TGTGCCACCAGTGATAGTGGGAGGGAGACCCAGTACTTC,CATSDSGRETQYF
TRBD1,15,TRBJ2-7,-,TRBV19,TGTGCCAGTAGTTTTCAGGACAGGGTCGGCCACGAGCAGTACTTC,CASSFQDRVGHEQYF
TRBD2,15,TRBJ2-7,-,TRBV18,TGTGCCAGCTCACCGATACTAGCGGGGGCCTACGAGCAGTACTTC,CASSPILAGAYEQYF
TRBD2,14,TRBJ2-3,few,TRBV19,TGTGCCAGTACCCCGGGACTAGCAGCAGATACGCAGTATTTT,CASTPGLAADTQYF
-,12,TRBJ1-6,many,TRBV7-9,TGTGCCAGCAGCTTCCTGAGTTCACCCCTCCACTTT,CASSFLSSPLHF
-,15,TRBJ1-4,-,TRBV29-1,TGCAGCGTGCTTCTACAGGGATTTGGTTATGAAAAACTGTTTTTT,CSVLLQGFGYEKLFF
TRBD1,12,TRBJ1-1,-,TRBV5-6,TGTGCCACAAGACAGGGATCGAGGGAAGCTTTCTTT,CATRQGSREAFF
-,11,TRBJ2-3,-,TRBV24-1,TGTGCCACCAGTGTCGGAGATACGCAGTATTTT,CATSVGDTQYF
-,15,TRBJ1-1,-,TRBV28,TGTGCCAGCAGCCTTCCGGGTCTAACGAACACTGAAGCTTTCTTT,CASSLPGLTNTEAFF
-,15,TRBJ2-5,-,TRBV28,TGTGCCAGCAGCTTCGCTAGCAGCGGCCAAGAGACCCAGTACTTC,CASSFASSGQETQYF
TRBD1,14,TRBJ2-7,-,TRBV6-5,TGTGCCAGCAGTTCCGGGACAGGGGGCTACGAGCAGTACTTC,CASSSGTGGYEQYF
TRBD1,17,TRBJ1-1,-,TRBV3-1/TRBV3-2,TGTGCCAGCAGTGACCGGGACAGTAAGACTCCGGTCGGGGAAGCTTTCTTT,CASSDRDSKTPVGEAFF
-,13,TRBJ1-2,once,TRBV12-3/TRBV12-4,TGTGCCAGCAGTTTAGGCAGGGTGAATGGCTACACCTTC,CASSLGRVNGYTF
TRBD1,15,TRBJ2-5,-,TRBV11-2,TGTGCCAGCAGCCGAGACAGGGGGCGGGAGGAGACCCAGTACTTC,CASSRDRGREETQYF
-,15,TRBJ2-1,-,TRBV18,TGTGCCAGCTCACCACCGAGGAGATCCTACAATGAGCAGTTCTTC,CASSPPRRSYNEQFF
-,14,TRBJ2-1,-,TRBV27,TGTGCCAGCAGCCCGACTCGTTCCGACAATGAGCAGTTCTTC,CASSPTRSDNEQFF
TRBD1,15,TRBJ2-2,-,TRBV9,TGTGCCAGCAGCTTCGGACAGGGGGCCGGCGGGGAGCTGTTTTTT,CASSFGQGAGGELFF
-,13,TRBJ1-1,once,TRBV4-1,TGCGCCAGCAGCCTATACTTGGACACTGAAGCTTTCTTT,CASSLYLDTEAFF
TRBD1,20,TRBJ2-5,-,TRBV4-2,TGTGCCAGCAGCCCTAAGGGAGCCGGGACAGTAGATTTATTCCAAGAGACCCAGTACTTC,CASSPKGAGTVDLFQETQYF
-,16,TRBJ1-5,-,TRBV5-3,TGTGCCGGAAACGGGAGGGGCAGGAGGAGCAATCAGCCCCAGCATTTT,CAGNGRGRRSNQPQHF
-,15,TRBJ2-7,-,TRBV28,TGTGCCATCAAGCCCGGCGGGGCCGACTCCTACGAGCAGTACTTC,CAIKPGGADSYEQYF
-,13,TRBJ2-7,-,TRBV6-5,TGTGCCAGCAGTCTGACAGGCACCTACGAGCAGTACTTC,CASSLTGTYEQYF
-,14,TRBJ2-2,-,TRBV28,TGTGCCAGCATCCTAGGCGGAGGGGCCGGGGAGCTGTTTTTT,CASILGGGAGELFF
TRBD2,15,TRBJ2-1,-,TRBV27,TGTGCCAGCAGCCCTGGGACTAGCGGCCTTCAGGAGCAGTTCTTC,CASSPGTSGLQEQFF
TRBD2,14,TRBJ2-1,-,TRBV2,TGTGCCAGCAGTGCCAGACTAGCGGACAATGAGCAGTTCTTC,CASSARLADNEQFF
-,15,TRBJ1-1,-,TRBV6-2/TRBV6-3,TGTGCCAGCAGCTCCTTGGGCCCCCAAATGTATGAAGCTTTCTTT,CASSSLGPQMYEAFF
TRBD2,15,TRBJ2-3,-,TRBV6-5,TGTGCCAGCAGAGGCTCGGGGGGGGGCACAGATACGCAGTATTTT,CASRGSGGGTDTQYF
-,14,TRBJ1-2,-,TRBV5-6,TGTGCCAGCAGCTTGGTAGGGGGTAACTATGGCTACACCTTC,CASSLVGGNYGYTF
-,17,TRBJ2-6,once,TRBV7-6,TGTGCCAGCAGCTTAGCGCTGGGCAGCTCTGGGGCCAACGTCCTGACTTTC,CASSLALGSSGANVLTF
-,12,TRBJ1-2,-,TRBV30,TGTGCCTGGAAGGGTCTTGGGAGCGGCTACACCTTC,CAWKGLGSGYTF
-,16,TRBJ1-2,-,TRBV23-1,TGCGCCAGCAGTCATCGTCATGGACAGTCCCTCTATGGCTACACCTTC,CASSHRHGQSLYGYTF
-,15,TRBJ2-3,-,TRBV3-1/TRBV3-2,TGTGCCAGCAGCCATTCAAGGGGAAGCACAGATACGCAGTATTTT,CASSHSRGSTDTQYF
TRBD1,13,TRBJ2-5,-,TRBV11-1,TGTGCCAGCGCAACAGGGGAGCGGGAGACCCAGTACTTC,CASATGERETQYF
-,15,TRBJ1-2,-,TRBV3-1/TRBV3-2,TGTGCCAGCAGCCAATTGAGGCAGGGGAATGGTGGCTACACCTTC,CASSQLRQGNGGYTF
-,18,TRBJ1-4,-,TRBV6-1,TGTGCCAGCAGTGAGATTGGGCATTCGGGGGCAACTAATGAAAAACTGTTTTTT,CASSEIGHSGATNEKLFF
TRBD1,15,TRBJ2-7,-,TRBV27,TGTGCCAGCAGTTCCCCGGGACAGGGTACCTACGAGCAGTACTTC,CASSSPGQGTYEQYF